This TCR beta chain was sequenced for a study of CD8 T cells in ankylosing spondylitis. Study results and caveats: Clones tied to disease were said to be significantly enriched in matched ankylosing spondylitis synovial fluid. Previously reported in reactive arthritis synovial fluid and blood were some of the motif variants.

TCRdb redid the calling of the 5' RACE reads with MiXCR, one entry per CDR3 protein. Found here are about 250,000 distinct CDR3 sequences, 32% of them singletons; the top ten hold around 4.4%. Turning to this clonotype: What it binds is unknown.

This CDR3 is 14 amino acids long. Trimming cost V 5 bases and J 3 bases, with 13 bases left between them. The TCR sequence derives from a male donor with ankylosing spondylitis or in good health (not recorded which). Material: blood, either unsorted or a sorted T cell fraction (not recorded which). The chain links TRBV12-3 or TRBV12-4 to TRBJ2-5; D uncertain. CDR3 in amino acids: CASSPRSSEETQYF. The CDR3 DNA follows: TGTGCCAGCAGTCCCCGCTCCAGCGAAGAGACCCAGTACTTC.